This is a list of T cell receptor beta chains from one sample in a study of blood T cell repertoires in COVID-19. Some clones are missing from TCRdb's copy, which holds only in-frame ones; the method was immunoSEQ multiplex PCR. The sample consists of 390,000 or so clones, roughly 89% of them appearing once. The sample consisted of PBMCs or T cells enriched from blood (not recorded which). The receptors derive from a woman in her forties or fifties who had recovered from COVID-19. Both conserved end residues are part of each CDR3. A D gene is named only where the DNA matches it firmly. For some rows the clone size is stated as once, few or many, or as a class when expanded; others skip it.

d_call j_call v_call clone_size cdr3_nt cdr3_aa
. TRBJ2-1 TRBV24-1 . TGTGCCACCAGTGAACTCTGGGGGCGCCAGTTCTTC CATSELWGRQFF
. TRBJ1-2 TRBV2 . TGTGCCAGCACCGTTGGGGCGGTATTGGGAGGCTACACCTTC CASTVGAVLGGYTF
TRBD2 TRBJ2-3 TRBV6-1 . TGTGCCAGCAGTGAATACGGCGGGGGGCTCGGAGATACGCAGTATTTT CASSEYGGGLGDTQYF
TRBD1 TRBJ1-1 TRBV18 few TGTGCCAGCTCAGCGGGACAGGGAGCTGAAGCTTTCTTT CASSAGQGAEAFF
. TRBJ2-4 TRBV30 . TGTGCCTGGAGGTCGAGAGCTCTGGCCAAAAACATTCAGTACTTC CAWRSRALAKNIQYF
TRBD1 TRBJ2-7 TRBV28 . TGTGCCAGCAGCTTAGGGGACAGGGTATATGCCTACGAGCAGTACTTC CASSLGDRVYAYEQYF
. TRBJ2-4 TRBV11-2 . TGTGCCAGCAGCCCCGTTGGGCTAGCCAAAAACATTCAGTACTTC CASSPVGLAKNIQYF
. TRBJ1-4 TRBV7-2 once TGTGCCAGCAGCTTAGAAGCAGGTTTAAATGAAAAACTGTTTTTT CASSLEAGLNEKLFF
TRBD2 TRBJ2-2 TRBV6-4 many TGTGCCAGCAGTCCCGATAGCGGGGGGACCGGGGAGCTGTTTTTT CASSPDSGGTGELFF
TRBD1 TRBJ1-2 TRBV27 once TGTGCCAGCAGTCCCCGGACAGGGTACTATGGCTACACCTTC CASSPRTGYYGYTF
. TRBJ1-2 TRBV3-1/TRBV3-2 . TGTGCCAGCAGCCACCTAGACAGTTCCTATGGCTACACCTTC CASSHLDSSYGYTF
TRBD1 TRBJ1-2 TRBV6-5 . TGTGCCAGCAACACAGGGGGGTTTGGCTACACCTTC CASNTGGFGYTF
. TRBJ1-6 TRBV25-1 . TGTGCCAGCACTGGGCATCCACCCCTCCACTTT CASTGHPPLHF
. TRBJ1-2 TRBV7-2 . TGTGCCAGCAGTTCCTACAGGGAGTATGGCTACACCTTC CASSSYREYGYTF
. TRBJ1-1 TRBV27 . TGTGCCAGCAGTTTATCCATCGCGGGGACTGAAGCTTTCTTT CASSLSIAGTEAFF
. TRBJ1-5 TRBV23-1 . TGCGCCAGTATTAACCGACGGGACAACAATCAGCCCCAGCATTTT CASINRRDNNQPQHF
. TRBJ2-7 TRBV9 . TGTGCCAGCAGCGTGGATAGGGGCTACGAGCAGTACTTC CASSVDRGYEQYF
. TRBJ1-2 TRBV6-5 . TGTGCCAGCAGTTACTCGTCGACAGGAGACGGCTACACCTTC CASSYSSTGDGYTF
. TRBJ1-1 TRBV10-1 . TGCGCCAGCAGGCCGCGCGGGGGCACTGAAGCTTTCTTT CASRPRGGTEAFF
. TRBJ1-6 TRBV3-1/TRBV3-2 . TGTGCCAGCAGCCCAGCGGCGGGTACGAGTTCACCCCTCCACTTT CASSPAAGTSSPLHF
. TRBJ2-3 TRBV7-2 . TGTGCCAGCCGACTGGGCGGGGTAAACACAGATACGCAGTATTTT CASRLGGVNTDTQYF
. TRBJ2-3 TRBV5-1 . TGCGCCAGCAGAGAACAATACGCATACTACACAGATACGCAGTATTTT CASREQYAYYTDTQYF
TRBD2 TRBJ2-1 TRBV6-5 . TGTGCCAGCACGGGGGGGGTCTACAATGAGCAGTTCTTC CASTGGVYNEQFF
. TRBJ1-1 TRBV4-3 . TGCGCCAGCAGCCAAGATTCCTATCCCACTGAAGCTTTCTTT CASSQDSYPTEAFF
TRBD1 TRBJ1-5 TRBV2 once TGTGCCAGCAGTCCCAGGGGGCCGAATCAGCCCCAGCATTTT CASSPRGPNQPQHF
TRBD1 TRBJ1-2 TRBV7-9 . TGTGCCAGCAGCCCAACAGGGGACCATGGCTACACCTTC CASSPTGDHGYTF
. TRBJ1-5 TRBV7-8 once TGTGCCAGCAGTTTTGGCGGGGGTCGCACGCATCAGCCCCAGCATTTT CASSFGGGRTHQPQHF
. TRBJ1-1 TRBV6-5 . TGTGCCAGCAGGCAACAGGGCCTGAACACTGAAGCTTTCTTT CASRQQGLNTEAFF
TRBD1 TRBJ1-5 TRBV23-1 . TGCGCCAGCAGCCGGACAGGGTTCTGCAATCAGCCCCAGCATTTT CASSRTGFCNQPQHF
TRBD1 TRBJ1-4 TRBV18 once TGTGCCAGCTCACGACAGGGCCCTAGTGAAAAACTGTTTTTT CASSRQGPSEKLFF
TRBD1 TRBJ2-7 TRBV9 . TGTGCCAGCAGCGTAGCCCCTTCGACAGGGGCTTTGTCCTACGAGCAGTACTTC CASSVAPSTGALSYEQYF
TRBD1 TRBJ2-7 TRBV11-2 . TGTGCCAGCGGGGACAGCCCTTCCTACGAGCAGTACTTC CASGDSPSYEQYF
. TRBJ2-3 TRBV29-1 . TGCAGCGTTTCTACAGGGACAGATACGCAGTATTTT CSVSTGTDTQYF
TRBD1 TRBJ1-1 TRBV6-5 . TGTGCCAGCAGCCGGGACAGGGGTTTTGAAGCTTTCTTT CASSRDRGFEAFF
. TRBJ1-3 TRBV5-1 . TGCGCCAGCAGCAGCGGACGGTCCTCTGGAAACACCATATATTTT CASSSGRSSGNTIYF
. TRBJ2-7 TRBV4-1 . TGCGCCAGCAGCACGATAACAGGTGCTGGGGAGCAGTACTTC CASSTITGAGEQYF
. TRBJ1-1 TRBV5-1 once TGCGCCAGCAGCTTGGGCGCACAGAGGAACACTGAAGCTTTCTTT CASSLGAQRNTEAFF
. TRBJ2-7 TRBV30 . TGTGCCTGGAGCTCCGGGACTTACTACGAGCAGTACTTC CAWSSGTYYEQYF
. TRBJ1-1 TRBV6-5 . TGTGCCAGCAGTTACTTTCCAGGGACTGAAGCTTTCTTT CASSYFPGTEAFF
TRBD1 TRBJ2-4 TRBV6-1 . TGTGCCAGCAGCGAAGACAGGGCCGCTGACATTCAGTACTTC CASSEDRAADIQYF
. TRBJ2-1 TRBV12-5 . TGTGCTAGTGGTTTGGTACGGGGAGGGTCAGGGGTCGAGCAGTTCTTC CASGLVRGGSGVEQFF